This TCR beta chain was obtained from a study of blood T cell repertoires in COVID-19. Study summary: COVID-19 samples collected from the United States, Italy and Spain covered acute and convalescent phases. Sample material is recorded as cDNA or gDNA derived from T cells, B-cell-depleted T cells, or PBMCs.

After removal of 1 base from V and 3 bases from J, the junction contained 2 bases not matched to a gene. CDR1 and CDR2 (germline): SGHTA, FQGNSA. The CDR3 loop spans 15 amino acids. In the source study's methods: Using reference gene primer amplification, nucleated cell counts were estimated. The assay was immunoSEQ multiplex PCR, and TCRdb's table has in-frame clones only and misses some. V and J calls and clone size are as listed in that table; D and trimming were resolved from the DNA. The top ten clones hold around 12% of a sample with about 190,000 clones, around 80% of them seen once. This rearrangement joins TRBV7-2 to TRBJ2-7; 11 bases map to TRBD1. Sequencing input: peripheral blood. This receptor was obtained from a woman between 45 and 60 years old with acute or convalescent COVID-19. This chain's CDR3 is CASSLGGTGGYEQYF. The CDR3 DNA is TGTGCCAGCAGCTTAGGTGGGACAGGGGGCTACGAGCAGTACTTC.